This TCR beta chain came from a study of shared clonotypes between healthy human individuals. General study findings and limits: Shared across several donors were around 5% of the naive CD4 clonotypes. The study found lower generation probabilities in non-shared clonotypes than in those shared by all four donors.

Details on this clone: The antigen remains unidentified.

How the authors handled the data: Filtering differed because ImmunoSEQ produced junction-only sequences that carried no quality scores. Some clones are missing from TCRdb's copy, which holds only in-frame ones; the method was immunoSEQ multiplex PCR. V, J and clone size reflect that table, while D and trimming were determined from the DNA. The sample contains approximately 980,000 clones, approximately 80% of which appear only once. Germline assignment: CDR1 SGHRS and CDR2 YFSETQ. V lost 0 bases and J 2 bases, leaving 12 bases between the germline ends. This CDR3 region has 15 residues. Specimen: memory CD4+ T cells sorted from blood. Subset specified: CD45RA-negative fraction. This TCR came from a man younger than 35 in good health. The rearrangement uses TRBV5-1 and TRBJ2-7; tentative D call: TRBD1 (5 bases). DNA for the CDR3: TGCGCCAGCAGCTTGGCCTCTGGGGCTGCCTACGAGCAGTACTTC. Translating gives CASSLASGAAYEQYF. The full variable domain, completed using reference TRBV5-1 and TRBJ2-7, is KAGVTQTPRYLIKTRGQQVTLSCSPISGHRSVSWYQQTPGQGLQFLFEYFSETQRNKGNFPGRFSGRQFSNSRSEMNVSTLELGDSALYLCASSLASGAAYEQYFGPGTRLTVT.